This TCR beta chain is from a study of blood T cell repertoires in COVID-19. Measured with immunoSEQ multiplex PCR; TCRdb has only the in-frame clones, and not every one. The repertoire holds about 140,000 clones, with approximately 83% as singletons. The table lists this clone with a count of one. The CDR3 totals 13 residues. V lost 2 bases and J lost 2, with 4 bases in between. CDR1 is MDHEN and CDR2 is SYDVKM in the germline V gene. The receptor was isolated from a human donor in a cohort sampled during active COVID-19. The sequencing sample was made of peripheral blood. The V and J genes are TRBV28 and TRBJ2-1; D gene uncertain. The CDR3: CASSLVTYNEQFF. Here the CDR3 DNA reads TGTGCCAGCAGTTTAGTTACCTACAATGAGCAGTTCTTC.